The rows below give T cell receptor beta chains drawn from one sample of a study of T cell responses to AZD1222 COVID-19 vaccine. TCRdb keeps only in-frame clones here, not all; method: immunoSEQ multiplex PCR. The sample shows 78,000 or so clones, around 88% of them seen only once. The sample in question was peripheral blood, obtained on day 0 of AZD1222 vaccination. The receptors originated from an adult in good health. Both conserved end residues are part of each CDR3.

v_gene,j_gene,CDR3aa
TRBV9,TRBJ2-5,CASSVVSGTGLYF
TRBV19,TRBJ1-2,CASRDRTAETNYGYTF
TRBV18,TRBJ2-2,CASSLTGLAGAQDTGELFF
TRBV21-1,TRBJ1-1,CASSNGTANTEAFF
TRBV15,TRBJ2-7,CATSRDRGGGYEQYF
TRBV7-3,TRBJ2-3,CASSLSSYTDTQYF
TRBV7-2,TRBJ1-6,CASGQGVGAPLHF
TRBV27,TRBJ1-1,CASGQGFPNTEAFF
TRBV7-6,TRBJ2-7,CASSPTRQGVREQYF
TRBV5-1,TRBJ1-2,CASSGGQRTMAYTF
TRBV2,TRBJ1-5,CASRGIPGGQPQHF
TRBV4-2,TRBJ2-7,CASSQDEGSPSYEQYF
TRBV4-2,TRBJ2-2,CASSQVGVHGGELFF
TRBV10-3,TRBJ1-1,CAISGNQDRVNTEAFF
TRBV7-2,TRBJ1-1,CASSQQGGGNTEAFF
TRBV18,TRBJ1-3,CASSQNTLSGNTIYF
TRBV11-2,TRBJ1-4,CASSGYRERGEKLFF
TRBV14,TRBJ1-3,CASSPRQGGDTIYF
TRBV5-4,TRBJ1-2,CASSLGREGVGYTF
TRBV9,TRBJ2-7,CASSVAGTAYEQYF
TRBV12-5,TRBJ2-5,CASGFWGAQETQYF
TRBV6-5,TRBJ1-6,CASSPSSYNSPLHF